This T cell receptor beta chain is from a study of cytomegalovirus exposure and HLA in healthy donors. The study's findings and limits: Presence/absence analysis assumed near-uniform sequencing depth across donors.

This clone was picked up a small number of times. Its antigen is not known. PCR involved 60 Vbeta and 13 Jbeta primers. Sequencing used immunoSEQ multiplex PCR; TCRdb keeps in-frame clones, though not all of them. Of over 100,000 clones listed, around 80% are singletons. This CDR3 has 18 amino acids. This TCR was sampled from a woman aged 18-29 years in good health and CMV-seropositive. V usage is TRBV12-1 and J usage is TRBJ2-3; whether TRBD2, the table's D call, matches the DNA was not checked. TRBV12-1 is recorded as a pseudogene. The sample taken for sequencing was PBMCs. In nucleotides, the CDR3 is TGTGCCAGCAGCTTTGTGTCTAGCGGGAGAAGAAGCACAGATACGCAGTATTTT. Translating it yields CASSFVSSGRRSTDTQYF.